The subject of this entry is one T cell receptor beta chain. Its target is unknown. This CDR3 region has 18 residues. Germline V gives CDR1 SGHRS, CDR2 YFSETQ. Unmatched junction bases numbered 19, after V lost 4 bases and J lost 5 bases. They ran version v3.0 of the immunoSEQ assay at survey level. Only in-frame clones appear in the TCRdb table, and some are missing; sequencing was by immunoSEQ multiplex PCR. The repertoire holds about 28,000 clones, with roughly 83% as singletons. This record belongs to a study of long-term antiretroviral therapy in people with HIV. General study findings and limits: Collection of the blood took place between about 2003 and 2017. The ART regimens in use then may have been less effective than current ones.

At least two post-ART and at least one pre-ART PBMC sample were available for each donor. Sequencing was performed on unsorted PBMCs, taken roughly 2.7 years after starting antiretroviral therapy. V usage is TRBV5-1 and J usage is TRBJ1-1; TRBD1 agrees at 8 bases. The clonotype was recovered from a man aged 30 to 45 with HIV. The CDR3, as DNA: TGCGCCAGCAGCCTACAAGACAGGGGCGTTGGGAGAGGGACTGAAGCTTTCTTT. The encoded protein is CASSLQDRGVGRGTEAFF. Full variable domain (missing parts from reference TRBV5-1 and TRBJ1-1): KAGVTQTPRYLIKTRGQQVTLSCSPISGHRSVSWYQQTPGQGLQFLFEYFSETQRNKGNFPGRFSGRQFSNSRSEMNVSTLELGDSALYLCASSLQDRGVGRGTEAFFGQGTRLTVV.